The sequence of this TCR beta chain was determined in a study of blood T cell repertoires in COVID-19. Profiling relied on immunoSEQ multiplex PCR, and the TCRdb table lists in-frame clones only, not all of them. Of roughly 300,000 clones in the sample, 92% were seen once. In this sample, this clone turned up once. The CDR3 is 14 residues long. V lost 4 bases and J 1 base, leaving 13 bases between the germline ends. Germline V gene lookup returns CDR1 SQVTM and CDR2 ANQGSEA. This clonotype was obtained from a woman in her 30s who had recovered from COVID-19. The rearrangement uses TRBV29-1 and TRBJ1-1; weak D call: TRBD1 (5 bases). Sequencing input: PBMCs or T cells enriched from blood (not recorded which). This CDR3 reads CSVVRGGGNTEAFF. The CDR3 DNA sequence: TGCAGCGTTGTGCGGGGCGGGGGGAACACTGAAGCTTTCTTT. The full variable domain, rest sourced from reference TRBV29-1 and TRBJ1-1, is SAVISQKPSRDICQRGTSLTIQCQVDSQVTMMFWYRQQPGQSLTLIATANQGSEATYESGFVIDKFPISRPNLTFSTLTVSNMSPEDSSIYLCSVVRGGGNTEAFFGQGTRLTVV.